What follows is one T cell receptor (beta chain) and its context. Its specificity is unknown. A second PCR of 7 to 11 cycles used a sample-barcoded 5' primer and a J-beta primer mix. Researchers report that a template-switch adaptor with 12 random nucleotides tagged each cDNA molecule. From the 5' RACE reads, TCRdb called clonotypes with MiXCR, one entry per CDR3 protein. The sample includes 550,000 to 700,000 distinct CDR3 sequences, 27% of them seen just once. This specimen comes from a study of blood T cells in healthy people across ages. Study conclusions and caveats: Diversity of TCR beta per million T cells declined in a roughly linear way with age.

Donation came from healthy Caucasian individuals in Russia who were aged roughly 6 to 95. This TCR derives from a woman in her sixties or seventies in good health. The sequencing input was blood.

This CDR3 is CSARVMAGGPVETQYF. DNA of the CDR3: TGCAGTGCTAGAGTAATGGCGGGGGGGCCTGTGGAGACCCAGTACTTC. V and J are TRBV20-1 and TRBJ2-5; 9 nucleotides match TRBD2. In germline, CDR1 is DFQATT, CDR2 SNEGSKA (reference sequence). This CDR3 has 16 residues. J gave up 5 bases and V 1 base, and 11 bases lay outside the gene matches.